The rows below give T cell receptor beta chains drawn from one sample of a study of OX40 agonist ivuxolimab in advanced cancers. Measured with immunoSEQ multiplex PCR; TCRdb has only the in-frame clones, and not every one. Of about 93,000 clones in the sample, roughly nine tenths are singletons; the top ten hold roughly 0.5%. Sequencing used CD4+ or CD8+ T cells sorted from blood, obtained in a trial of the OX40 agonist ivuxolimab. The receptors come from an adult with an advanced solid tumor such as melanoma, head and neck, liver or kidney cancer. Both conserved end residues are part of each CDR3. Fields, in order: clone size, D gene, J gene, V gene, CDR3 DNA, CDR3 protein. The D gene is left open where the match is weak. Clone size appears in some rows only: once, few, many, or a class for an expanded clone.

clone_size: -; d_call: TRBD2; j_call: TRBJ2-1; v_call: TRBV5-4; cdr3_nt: TGTGCCAGCAGACGGGGACTAGCGGGAGGGGTCTACAATGAGCAGTTCTTC; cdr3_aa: CASRRGLAGGVYNEQFF
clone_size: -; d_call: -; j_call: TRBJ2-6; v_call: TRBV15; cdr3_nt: TGTGCCACCAGCAGCTCTGGGGCCAACGTCCTGACTTTC; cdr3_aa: CATSSSGANVLTF
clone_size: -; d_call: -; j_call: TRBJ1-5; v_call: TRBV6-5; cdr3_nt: TGTGCCAGCAGTAGCGACGTGAATCAGCCCCAGCATTTT; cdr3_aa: CASSSDVNQPQHF
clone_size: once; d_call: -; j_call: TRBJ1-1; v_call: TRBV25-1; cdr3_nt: TGTGCCAGCAGCCACAGAGGGAACACTGAAGCTTTCTTT; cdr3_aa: CASSHRGNTEAFF
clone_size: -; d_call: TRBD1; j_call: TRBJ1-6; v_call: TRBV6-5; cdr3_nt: TGTGCCAGCAGGCGTCAGGGGGAGGCTTCACCCCTCCACTTT; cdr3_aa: CASRRQGEASPLHF
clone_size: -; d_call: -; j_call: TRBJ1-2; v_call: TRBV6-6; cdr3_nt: TGTGCCAGCAGCCGGACAGAAATTGGCTACACCTTC; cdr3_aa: CASSRTEIGYTF
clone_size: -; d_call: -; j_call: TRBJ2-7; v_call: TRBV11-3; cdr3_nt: TGTGCCAGCCGAGGGGCCGAGCAGTACTTC; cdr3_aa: CASRGAEQYF
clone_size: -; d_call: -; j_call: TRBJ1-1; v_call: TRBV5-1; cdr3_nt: TGCGCCAGCACTGTCGCTCCAATGGGCCACGTCGACAGGCGGGGGACTGAAGCTTTCTTT; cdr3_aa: CASTVAPMGHVDRRGTEAFF
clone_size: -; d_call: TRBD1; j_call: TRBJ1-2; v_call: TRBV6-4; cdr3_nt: TGTGCCAGCAGTGCAGCGGCAGGGGGGTGGTATGGCTACACCTTC; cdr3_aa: CASSAAAGGWYGYTF
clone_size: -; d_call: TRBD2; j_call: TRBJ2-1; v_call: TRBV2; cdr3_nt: TGTGCCAGCAGTGAAGGGCCTAGCGGGATGAGGTACAATGAGCAGTTCTTC; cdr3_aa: CASSEGPSGMRYNEQFF
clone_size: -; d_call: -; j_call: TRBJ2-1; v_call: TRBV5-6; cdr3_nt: TGTGCCAGCAGGTCAGGTCCTGAGCAGTTCTTC; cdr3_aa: CASRSGPEQFF
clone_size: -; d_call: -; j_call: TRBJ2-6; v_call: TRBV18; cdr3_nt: TGTGCCAGCTCACCCGAGGTGGCCGGGGCCAACGTCCTGACTTTC; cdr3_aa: CASSPEVAGANVLTF
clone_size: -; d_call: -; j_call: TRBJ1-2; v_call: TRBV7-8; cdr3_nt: TGTGCCAGCAGCTTAGCTGGCAGGACTATTAACTATGGCTACACCTTC; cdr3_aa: CASSLAGRTINYGYTF
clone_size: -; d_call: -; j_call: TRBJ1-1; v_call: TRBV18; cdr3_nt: TGTGCCAGCTCACCTATCGAGGGGAACACTGAAGCTTTCTTT; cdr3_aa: CASSPIEGNTEAFF
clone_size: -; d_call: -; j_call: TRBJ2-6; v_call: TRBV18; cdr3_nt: TGTGCCAGCTCACGGGATCCAGGGGTCGGGGCCAACGTCCTGACTTTC; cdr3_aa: CASSRDPGVGANVLTF
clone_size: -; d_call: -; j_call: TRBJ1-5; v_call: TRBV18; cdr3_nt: TGTGCCAGCTCACCCGACGGCAATCAGCCCCAGCATTTT; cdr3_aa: CASSPDGNQPQHF
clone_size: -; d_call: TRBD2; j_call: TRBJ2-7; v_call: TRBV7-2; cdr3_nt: TGTGCCAGCAGCTTAGTGGGCGGGGGGGCCGCGTACGAGCAGTACTTC; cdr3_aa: CASSLVGGGAAYEQYF
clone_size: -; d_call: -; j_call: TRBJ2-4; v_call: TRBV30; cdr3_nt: TGTGCCTGGAGTGTTGACAGTCAAAACATTCAGTACTTC; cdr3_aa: CAWSVDSQNIQYF
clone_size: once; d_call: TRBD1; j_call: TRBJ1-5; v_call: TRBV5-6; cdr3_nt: TGTGCCAGCAGCGCAGGACAGGGGGGGTATAGCAATCAGCCCCAGCATTTT; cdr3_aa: CASSAGQGGYSNQPQHF
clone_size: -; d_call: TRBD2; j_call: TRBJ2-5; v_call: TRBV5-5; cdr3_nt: TGTGCCAGCAGCAACGGACAAATAGCGGGAGGTGAAGAGACCCAGTACTTC; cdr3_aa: CASSNGQIAGGEETQYF
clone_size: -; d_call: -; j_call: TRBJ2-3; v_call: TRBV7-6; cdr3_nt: TGTGCCAGCAGCGAGGGACTTGGTGCGACAGATACGCAGTATTTT; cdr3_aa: CASSEGLGATDTQYF
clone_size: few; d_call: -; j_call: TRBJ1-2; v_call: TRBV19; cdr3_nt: TGTGCCAGTAGTATGACCCCCCTTAGGCCGTCCTATGGCTACACCTTC; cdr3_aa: CASSMTPLRPSYGYTF
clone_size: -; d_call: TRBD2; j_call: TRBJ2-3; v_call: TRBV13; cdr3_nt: TGTGCCAGCAGCTTAGGAAGCGGGGTGTCAGATACGCAGTATTTT; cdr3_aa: CASSLGSGVSDTQYF
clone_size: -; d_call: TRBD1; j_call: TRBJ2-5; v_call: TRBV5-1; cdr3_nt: TGCGCCAGCAGCTTCGGGGACAGGGATCAAGAGACCCAGTACTTC; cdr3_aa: CASSFGDRDQETQYF
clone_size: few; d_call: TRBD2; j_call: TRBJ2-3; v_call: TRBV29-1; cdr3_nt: TGCAGCCATATAGCGGGGGGTACAGATACGCAGTATTTT; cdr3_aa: CSHIAGGTDTQYF
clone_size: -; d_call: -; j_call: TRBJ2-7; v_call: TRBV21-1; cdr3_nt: TGTGCCAGCAGCAAAGAAATCAGGAGGGATCGTTCCTACGAGCAGTACTTC; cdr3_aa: CASSKEIRRDRSYEQYF
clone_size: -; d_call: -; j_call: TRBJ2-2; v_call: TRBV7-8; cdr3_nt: TGTGCCAGCAGCCCATTCCCAGGGTCCAACACCGGGGAGCTGTTTTTT; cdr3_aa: CASSPFPGSNTGELFF
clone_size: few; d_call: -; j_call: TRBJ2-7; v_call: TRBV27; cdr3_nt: TGTGCCAGCATGCTTTCGGCAATAGCCTACGAGCAGTACTTC; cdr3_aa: CASMLSAIAYEQYF
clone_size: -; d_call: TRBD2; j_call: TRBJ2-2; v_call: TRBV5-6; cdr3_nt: TGTGCCAGCAGCCCGAGACTAGCGGGAGGGAGGACCGGGGAGCTGTTTTTT; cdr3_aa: CASSPRLAGGRTGELFF
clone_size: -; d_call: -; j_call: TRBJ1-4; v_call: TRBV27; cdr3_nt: TGTGCCAGCACCCGTGGGGGCGCGATGGGAGGTGAAAAACTGTTTTTT; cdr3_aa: CASTRGGAMGGEKLFF
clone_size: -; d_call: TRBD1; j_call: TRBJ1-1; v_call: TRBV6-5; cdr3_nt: TGTGCCAGCAGTGCCACAGGGGGCTACACTGAAGCTTTCTTT; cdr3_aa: CASSATGGYTEAFF
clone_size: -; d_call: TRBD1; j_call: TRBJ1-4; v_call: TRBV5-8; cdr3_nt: TGTGCCAGCAGCCGGACCGGGACAGGGGGCCCTAATGAAAAACTGTTTTTT; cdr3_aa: CASSRTGTGGPNEKLFF
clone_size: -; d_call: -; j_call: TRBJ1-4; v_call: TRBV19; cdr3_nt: TGTGCCAGTATGGGCCTGGGTGGTAATGAAAAACTGTTTTTT; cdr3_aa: CASMGLGGNEKLFF
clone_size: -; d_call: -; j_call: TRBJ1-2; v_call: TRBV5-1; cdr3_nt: TGCGCCAGCAGCTTGGCCTTTAACACGGGCCCATCAGTTCATGGCTACACCTTC; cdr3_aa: CASSLAFNTGPSVHGYTF
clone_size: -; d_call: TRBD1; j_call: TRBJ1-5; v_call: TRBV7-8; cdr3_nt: TGTGCCAGCAGCGCCGGGACAGGGGGCGATAAGCATTTT; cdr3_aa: CASSAGTGGDKHF